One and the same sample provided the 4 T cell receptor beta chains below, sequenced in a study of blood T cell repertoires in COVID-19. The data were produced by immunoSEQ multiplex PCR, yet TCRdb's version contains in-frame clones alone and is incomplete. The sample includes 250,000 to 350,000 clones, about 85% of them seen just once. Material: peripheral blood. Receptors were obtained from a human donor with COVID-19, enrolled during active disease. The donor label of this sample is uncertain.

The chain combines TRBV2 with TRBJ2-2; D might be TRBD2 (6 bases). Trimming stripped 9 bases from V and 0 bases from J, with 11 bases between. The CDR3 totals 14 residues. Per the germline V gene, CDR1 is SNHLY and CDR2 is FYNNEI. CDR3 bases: TGTGCCAGTTCCGGGACTCCGAACACCGGGGAGCTGTTTTTT. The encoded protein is CASSGTPNTGELFF.

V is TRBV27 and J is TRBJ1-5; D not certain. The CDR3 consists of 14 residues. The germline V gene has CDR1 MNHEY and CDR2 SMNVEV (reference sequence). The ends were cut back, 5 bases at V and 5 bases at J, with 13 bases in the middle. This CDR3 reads CASSQAALDQPQHF. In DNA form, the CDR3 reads TGTGCCAGCAGTCAAGCTGCACTCGATCAGCCCCAGCATTTT.

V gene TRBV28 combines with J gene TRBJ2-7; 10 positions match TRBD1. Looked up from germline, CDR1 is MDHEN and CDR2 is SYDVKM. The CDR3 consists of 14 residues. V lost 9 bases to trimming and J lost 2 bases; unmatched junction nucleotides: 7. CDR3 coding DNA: TGTGCCAGTACTTCCGGGACAGGGGCCTACGAGCAGTACTTC. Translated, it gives CASTSGTGAYEQYF.

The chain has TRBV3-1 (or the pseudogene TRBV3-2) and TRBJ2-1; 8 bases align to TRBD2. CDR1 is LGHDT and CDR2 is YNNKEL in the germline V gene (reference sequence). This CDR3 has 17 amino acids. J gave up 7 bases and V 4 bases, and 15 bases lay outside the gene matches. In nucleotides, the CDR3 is TGTGCCAGCAGCCCGATTTCTAGCGGGTCCGCGGGAAATGAGCAGTTCTTC. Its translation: CASSPISSGSAGNEQFF.